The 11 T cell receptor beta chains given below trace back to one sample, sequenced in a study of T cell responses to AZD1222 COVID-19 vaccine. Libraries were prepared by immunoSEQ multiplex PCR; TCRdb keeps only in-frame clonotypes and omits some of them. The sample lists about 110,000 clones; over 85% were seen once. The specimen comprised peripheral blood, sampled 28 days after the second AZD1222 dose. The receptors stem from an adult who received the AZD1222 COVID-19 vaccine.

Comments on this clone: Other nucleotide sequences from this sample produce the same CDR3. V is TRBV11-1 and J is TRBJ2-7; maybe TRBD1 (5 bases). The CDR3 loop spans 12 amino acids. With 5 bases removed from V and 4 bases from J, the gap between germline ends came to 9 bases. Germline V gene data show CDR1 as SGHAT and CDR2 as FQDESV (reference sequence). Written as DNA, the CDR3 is TGTGCCAGCAGCCTTCAGGGTTACGAGCAGTACTTC. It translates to CASSLQGYEQYF.

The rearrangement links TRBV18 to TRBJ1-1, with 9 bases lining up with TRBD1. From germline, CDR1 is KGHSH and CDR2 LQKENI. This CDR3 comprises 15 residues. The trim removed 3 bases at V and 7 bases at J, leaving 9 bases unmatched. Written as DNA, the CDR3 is TGTGCCAGCTCACCCACGGGACAGGGTGGTGGTGAAGCTTTCTTT. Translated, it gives CASSPTGQGGGEAFF.

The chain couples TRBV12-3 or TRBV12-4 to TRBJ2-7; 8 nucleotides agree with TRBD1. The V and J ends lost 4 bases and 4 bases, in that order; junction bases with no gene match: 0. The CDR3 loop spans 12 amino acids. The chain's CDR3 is CASSWTGYEQYF. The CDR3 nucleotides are TGTGCCAGCAGTTGGACAGGGTACGAGCAGTACTTC.

Here the CDR3 reads CASSLYQGGYTF. As DNA, the CDR3 is TGTGCCAGCAGTTTATATCAGGGAGGCTACACCTTC. The chain joins TRBV28 to TRBJ1-2; D might be TRBD1 (5 bases). The germline V and J ends were trimmed by 1 base and 8 bases, with 8 bases remaining between them. The germline V gene has CDR1 MDHEN and CDR2 SYDVKM. This CDR3 is 12 amino acids long.

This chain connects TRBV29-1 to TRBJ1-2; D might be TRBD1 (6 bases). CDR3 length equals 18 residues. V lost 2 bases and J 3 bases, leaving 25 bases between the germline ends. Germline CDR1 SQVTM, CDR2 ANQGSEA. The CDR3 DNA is TGCAGCGTTGAATCCCGGGGGCGCGACGGGACGATTTACTATGGCTACACCTTC. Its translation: CSVESRGRDGTIYYGYTF.

The CDR3 coding sequence is TGTGCCAGCAGCGAGGGGAACACCGGGGAGCTGTTTTTT. It encodes CASSEGNTGELFF. The V and J genes are TRBV3-1 (or the pseudogene TRBV3-2) and TRBJ2-2, with D maybe TRBD2 (5 bases). Trimming cost V 5 bases and J 1 base, with 5 bases left between them. Germline V gene data show CDR1 as LGHDT and CDR2 as YNNKEL (reference sequence). The CDR3 consists of 13 residues.

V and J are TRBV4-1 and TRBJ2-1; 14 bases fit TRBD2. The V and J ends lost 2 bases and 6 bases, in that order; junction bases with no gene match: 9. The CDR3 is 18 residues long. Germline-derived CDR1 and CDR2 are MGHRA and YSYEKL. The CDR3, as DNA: TGCGCCAGCAGCCAATTTGGGACTAGCGGGAGAATCAGCAATGAGCAGTTCTTC. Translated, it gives CASSQFGTSGRISNEQFF.

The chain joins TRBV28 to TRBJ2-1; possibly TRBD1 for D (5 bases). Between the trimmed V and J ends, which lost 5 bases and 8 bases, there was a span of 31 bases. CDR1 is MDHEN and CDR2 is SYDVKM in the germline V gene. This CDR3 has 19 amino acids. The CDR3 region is CASSPPPGHSRTPQYEQFF. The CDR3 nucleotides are TGTGCCAGCAGTCCCCCTCCAGGACACTCGAGAACCCCACAATATGAGCAGTTCTTC.

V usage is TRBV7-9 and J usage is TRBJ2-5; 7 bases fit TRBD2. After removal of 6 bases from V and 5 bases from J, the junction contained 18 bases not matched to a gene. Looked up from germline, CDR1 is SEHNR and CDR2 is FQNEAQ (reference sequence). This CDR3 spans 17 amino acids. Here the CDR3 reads CASSSTGGGSNRETQYF. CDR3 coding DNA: TGTGCCAGCAGTTCAACGGGCGGGGGATCTAATAGGGAGACCCAGTACTTC.

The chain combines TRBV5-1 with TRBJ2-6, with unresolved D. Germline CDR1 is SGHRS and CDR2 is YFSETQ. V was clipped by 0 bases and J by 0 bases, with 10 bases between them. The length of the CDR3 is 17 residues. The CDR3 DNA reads TGCGCCAGCAGCTTGGGGGCATTTCGCTCTGGGGCCAACGTCCTGACTTTC. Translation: CASSLGAFRSGANVLTF. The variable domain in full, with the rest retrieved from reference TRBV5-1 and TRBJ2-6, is KAGVTQTPRYLIKTRGQQVTLSCSPISGHRSVSWYQQTPGQGLQFLFEYFSETQRNKGNFPGRFSGRQFSNSRSEMNVSTLELGDSALYLCASSLGAFRSGANVLTFGAGSRLTVL.

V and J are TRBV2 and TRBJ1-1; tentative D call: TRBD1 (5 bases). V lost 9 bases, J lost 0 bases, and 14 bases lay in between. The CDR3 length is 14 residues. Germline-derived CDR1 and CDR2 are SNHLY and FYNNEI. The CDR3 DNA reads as TGTGCCAGTAGAGTGGGACTAATGAACACTGAAGCTTTCTTT. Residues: CASRVGLMNTEAFF.